This T cell receptor beta chain was profiled in a study of early T cells in non-severe SARS-CoV-2 infection. This clonotype occurred a few times. TCRdb recomputed calls from the 5' RACE reads with MiXCR, one row per CDR3 protein. Among about 29,000 distinct CDR3 sequences listed, 4.5% were seen once. The receptor was derived from an adult who was a healthcare worker with PCR-confirmed SARS-CoV-2 infection or an uninfected control (not recorded which). Input material: whole blood.

The CDR3 coding sequence is TGTGCCAGCAGCTACGGGACAGGGGCTGAAAAACTGTTTTTT. It is translated as CASSYGTGAEKLFF. V and J are TRBV7-2 and TRBJ1-4; 10 positions match TRBD1. The CDR3 consists of 14 residues. Trimming at V came to 4 bases and at J to 7 bases, leaving 3 bases not matched to a gene. From germline, CDR1 is SGHTA and CDR2 FQGNSA.